This T cell receptor beta chain originates from a study of neoadjuvant anti-PD-1 for oral cavity cancer. Study background: Before surgery, most patients got three to four biweekly 3 mg/kg nivolumab doses.

This table comes from immunoSEQ multiplex PCR, and its TCRdb copy is limited to in-frame clones, with some not included. The table lists approximately 13,000 clones, 71% of them singletons. Regarding this clone: Antigen: not known.

The time point denotes: after neoadjuvant nivolumab, at surgical resection. Patients had newly diagnosed, untreated stage II-IVA oral cavity squamous cell carcinoma. These oral cavity squamous cell carcinomas were HPV-negative and locally advanced. The CDR3 consists of 13 residues. V shed 7 bases and J 4 bases; nucleotides not matched to a gene: 2. Germline CDR1 reads SNHLY; CDR2 reads FYNNEI. General study points: Higher pretreatment blood Treg/Th17 ratios correlated with higher pretreatment blood and lower post-treatment tumor TCRbeta clonality.

The origin of this receptor is a person between 40 and 85 years old with oral cavity squamous cell carcinoma. The source was PBMCs, collected after nivolumab (anti-PD-1) treatment. The chain is built from TRBV2 and TRBJ2-7; TRBD2 matches 12 bases. The CDR3 DNA sequence: TGTGCCAGCACCACTAGCGGGAGGTACGAGCAGTACTTC. Translation: CASTTSGRYEQYF. Full variable domain (rest looked up from reference TRBV2 and TRBJ2-7): EPEVTQTPSHQVTQMGQEVILRCVPISNHLYFYWYRQILGQKVEFLVSFYNNEISEKSEIFDDQFSVERPDGSNFTLKIRSTKLEDSAMYFCASTTSGRYEQYFGPGTRLTVT.